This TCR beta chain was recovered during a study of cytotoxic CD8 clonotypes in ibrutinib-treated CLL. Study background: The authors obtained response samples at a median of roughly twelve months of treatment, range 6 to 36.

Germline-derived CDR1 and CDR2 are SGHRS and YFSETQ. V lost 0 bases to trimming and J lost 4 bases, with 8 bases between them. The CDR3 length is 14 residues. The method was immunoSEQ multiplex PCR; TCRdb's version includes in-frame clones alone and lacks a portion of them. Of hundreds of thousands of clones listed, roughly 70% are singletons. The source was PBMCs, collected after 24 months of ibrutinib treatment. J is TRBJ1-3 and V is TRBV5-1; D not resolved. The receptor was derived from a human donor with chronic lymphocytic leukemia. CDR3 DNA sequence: TGCGCCAGCAGCTTGGAGGTGGCAGGAAACACCATATATTTT. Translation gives CASSLEVAGNTIYF.